This T cell receptor (beta chain) was sequenced during a study of T cells in Graves' hyperthyroidism and ophthalmopathy. The germline V gene has CDR1 LNHDA and CDR2 SQIVND (reference sequence). The CDR3 is made up of 15 amino acids. V lost 6 bases, J lost 0 bases, and 12 bases lay in between. Amplified TCR beta CDR3 regions derived from RNA transcripts. The HTBI primer set served for first-round RT-PCR of the TCR CDR3. Each CDR3 protein gets one entry after TCRdb re-called the multiplex PCR reads with MiXCR. The sample has 500,000 or so distinct CDR3 sequences, roughly 18% seen once. The rearrangement links TRBV19 to TRBJ2-1; possibly TRBD2 for D (7 bases). The origin of this receptor is a woman aged 18-29 years with Graves' ophthalmopathy. Sequenced: blood. The CDR3 sequence: CASRGGGDSYNEQFF. The CDR3 region has the DNA TGTGCCAGTAGAGGGGGGGGGGACTCCTACAATGAGCAGTTCTTC.